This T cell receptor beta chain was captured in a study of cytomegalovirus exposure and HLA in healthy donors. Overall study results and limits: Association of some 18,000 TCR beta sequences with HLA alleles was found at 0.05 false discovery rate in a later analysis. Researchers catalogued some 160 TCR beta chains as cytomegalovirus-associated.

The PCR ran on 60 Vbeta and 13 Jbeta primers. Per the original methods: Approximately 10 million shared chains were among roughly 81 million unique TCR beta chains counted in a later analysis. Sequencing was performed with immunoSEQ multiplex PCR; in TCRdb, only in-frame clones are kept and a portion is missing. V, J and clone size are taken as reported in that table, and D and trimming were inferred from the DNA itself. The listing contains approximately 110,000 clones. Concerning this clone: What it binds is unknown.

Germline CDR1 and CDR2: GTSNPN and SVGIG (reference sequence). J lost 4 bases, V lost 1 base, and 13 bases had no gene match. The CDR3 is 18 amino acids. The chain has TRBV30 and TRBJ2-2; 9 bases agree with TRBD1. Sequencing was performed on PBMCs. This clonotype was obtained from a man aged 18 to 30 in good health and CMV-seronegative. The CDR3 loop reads CAWSGGPTGGVGTGELFF. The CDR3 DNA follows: TGTGCCTGGAGTGGCGGACCGACAGGGGGGGTCGGCACCGGGGAGCTGTTTTTT.